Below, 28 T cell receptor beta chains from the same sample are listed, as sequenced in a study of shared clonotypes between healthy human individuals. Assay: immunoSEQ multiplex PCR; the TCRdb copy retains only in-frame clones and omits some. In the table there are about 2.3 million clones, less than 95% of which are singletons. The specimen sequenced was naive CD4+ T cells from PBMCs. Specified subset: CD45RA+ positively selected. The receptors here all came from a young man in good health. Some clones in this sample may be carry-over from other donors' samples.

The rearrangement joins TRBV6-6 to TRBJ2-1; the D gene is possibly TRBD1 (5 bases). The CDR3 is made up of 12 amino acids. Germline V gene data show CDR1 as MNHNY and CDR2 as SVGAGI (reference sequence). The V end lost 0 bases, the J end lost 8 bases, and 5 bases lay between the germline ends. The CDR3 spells CASSYSRDEQFF. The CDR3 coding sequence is TGTGCCAGCAGTTACTCCAGGGATGAGCAGTTCTTC.

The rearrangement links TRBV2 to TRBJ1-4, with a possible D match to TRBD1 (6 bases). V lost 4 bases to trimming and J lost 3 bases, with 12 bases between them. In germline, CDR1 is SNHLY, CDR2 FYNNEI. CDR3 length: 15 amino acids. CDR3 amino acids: CASSGQAVANEKLFF. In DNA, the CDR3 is TGTGCCAGCAGTGGACAGGCTGTGGCTAATGAAAAACTGTTTTTT.

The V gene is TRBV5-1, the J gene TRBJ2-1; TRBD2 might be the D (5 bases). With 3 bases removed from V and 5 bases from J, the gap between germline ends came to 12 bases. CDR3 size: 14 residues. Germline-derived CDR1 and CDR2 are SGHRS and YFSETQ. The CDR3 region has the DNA TGCGCCAGCAGCTATCCCAACGGGAACAATGAGCAGTTCTTC. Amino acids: CASSYPNGNNEQFF.

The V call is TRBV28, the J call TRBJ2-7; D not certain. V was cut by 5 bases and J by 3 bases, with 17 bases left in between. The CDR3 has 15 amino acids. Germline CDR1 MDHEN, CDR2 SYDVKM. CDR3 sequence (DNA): TGTGCCAGCAGTCTCCGAGGCCCCTTGAACTACGAGCAGTACTTC. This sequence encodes CASSLRGPLNYEQYF.

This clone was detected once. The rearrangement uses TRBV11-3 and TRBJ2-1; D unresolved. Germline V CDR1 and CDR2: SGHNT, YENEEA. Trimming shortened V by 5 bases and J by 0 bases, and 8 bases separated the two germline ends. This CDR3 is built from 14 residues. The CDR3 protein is CASSPSGSYNEQFF. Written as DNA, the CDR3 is TGTGCCAGCAGCCCTTCGGGCTCCTACAATGAGCAGTTCTTC.

CDR3 in amino acids: CSAGQGRGETQYF. The CDR3 coding sequence is TGCAGCGCTGGACAGGGTAGAGGGGAGACCCAGTACTTC. This chain uses TRBV29-1 with TRBJ2-5, with 8 bases lining up with TRBD1. CDR1 is SQVTM and CDR2 is ANQGSEA in the germline V gene. J was trimmed by 5 bases and V by 7 bases; bases with no gene match: 9. The CDR3 runs 13 residues.

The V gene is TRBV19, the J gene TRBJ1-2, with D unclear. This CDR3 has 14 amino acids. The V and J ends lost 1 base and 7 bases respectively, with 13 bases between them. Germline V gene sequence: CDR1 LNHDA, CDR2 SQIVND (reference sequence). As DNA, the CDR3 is TGTGCCAGTAGTATAGTGGTGGCCCCGGGTGGCTACACCTTC. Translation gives CASSIVVAPGGYTF.

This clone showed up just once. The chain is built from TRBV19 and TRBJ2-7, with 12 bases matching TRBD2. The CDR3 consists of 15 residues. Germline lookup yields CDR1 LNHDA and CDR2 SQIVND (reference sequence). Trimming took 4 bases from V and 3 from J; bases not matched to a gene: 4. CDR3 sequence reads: CASSRLAGVVYEQYF. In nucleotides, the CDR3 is TGTGCCAGTAGTAGACTAGCGGGAGTGGTCTACGAGCAGTACTTC.

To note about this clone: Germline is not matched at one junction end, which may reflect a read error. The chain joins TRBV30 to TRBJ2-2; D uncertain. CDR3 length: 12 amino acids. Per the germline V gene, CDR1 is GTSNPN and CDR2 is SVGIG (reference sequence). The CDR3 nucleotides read TGCGGCGGTGGAGCAGTGCCCGGGGAGCTGTTTTTT. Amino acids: CGGGAVPGELFF.

This chain's CDR3 is CASSSPPGGVAYEQYF. The CDR3 DNA reads TGTGCCAGCAGTTCCCCCCCTGGGGGGGTCGCCTACGAGCAGTACTTC. The genes are TRBV6-6 and TRBJ2-7, with TRBD2 matching 7 bases. The CDR3 loop spans 16 amino acids. Germline CDR1 reads MNHNY; CDR2 reads SVGAGI (reference sequence). V shed 4 bases and J 2 bases; nucleotides not matched to a gene: 11.

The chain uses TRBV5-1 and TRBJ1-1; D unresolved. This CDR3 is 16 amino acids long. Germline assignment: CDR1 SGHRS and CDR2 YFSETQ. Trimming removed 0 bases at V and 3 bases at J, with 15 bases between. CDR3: CASSLVPVNGYTEAFF. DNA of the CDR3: TGCGCCAGCAGCTTGGTGCCCGTGAATGGGTACACTGAAGCTTTCTTT.

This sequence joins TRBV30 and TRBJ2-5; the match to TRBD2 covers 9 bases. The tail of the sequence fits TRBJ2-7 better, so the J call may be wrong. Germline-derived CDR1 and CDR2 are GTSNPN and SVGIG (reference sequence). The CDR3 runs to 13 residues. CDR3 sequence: CAWAAGGPYEQYF. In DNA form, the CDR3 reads TGTGCCTGGGCTGCGGGGGGGCCCTACGAGCAGTACTTC.

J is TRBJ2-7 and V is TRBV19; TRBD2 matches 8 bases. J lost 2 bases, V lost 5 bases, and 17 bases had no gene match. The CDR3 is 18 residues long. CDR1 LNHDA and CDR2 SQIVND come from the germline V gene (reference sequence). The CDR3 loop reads CASSPRIGGAGDPYEQYF. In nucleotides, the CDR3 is TGTGCCAGTAGTCCCCGGATAGGAGGAGCGGGAGACCCCTACGAGCAGTACTTC.

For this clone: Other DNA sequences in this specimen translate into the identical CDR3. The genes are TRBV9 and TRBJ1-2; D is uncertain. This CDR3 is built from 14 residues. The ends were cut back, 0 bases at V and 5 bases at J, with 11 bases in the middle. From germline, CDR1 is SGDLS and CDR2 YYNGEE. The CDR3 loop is CASSVGTGIYGYTF. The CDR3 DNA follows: TGTGCCAGCAGCGTAGGGACGGGTATTTATGGCTACACCTTC.

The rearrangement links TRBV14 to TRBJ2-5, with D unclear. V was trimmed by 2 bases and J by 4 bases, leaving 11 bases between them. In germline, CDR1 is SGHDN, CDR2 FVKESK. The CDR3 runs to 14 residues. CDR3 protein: CASSQFELRETQYF. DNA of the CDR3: TGTGCCAGCAGCCAATTCGAATTGAGAGAGACCCAGTACTTC.

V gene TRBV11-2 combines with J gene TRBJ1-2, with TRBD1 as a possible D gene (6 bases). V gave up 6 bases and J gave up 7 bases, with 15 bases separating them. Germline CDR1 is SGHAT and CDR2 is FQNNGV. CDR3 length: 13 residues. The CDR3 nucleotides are TGTGCCAGCAGTAACACAGGGTCTGTTGGCTACACCTTC. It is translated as CASSNTGSVGYTF.

The CDR3 DNA reads TGTGCCAGTAGGAATTACAGGAACATGAACACTGAAGCTTTCTTT. This translates into CASRNYRNMNTEAFF. The J gene is TRBJ1-1, the V gene TRBV19, with a tentative D call TRBD1 (5 bases). With 6 bases removed from V and 0 bases from J, the gap between germline ends came to 14 bases. The CDR3 covers 15 residues. Germline V gene sequence: CDR1 LNHDA, CDR2 SQIVND (reference sequence). The whole variable domain, filled in from reference TRBV19 and TRBJ1-1, reads DGGITQSPKYLFRKEGQNVTLSCEQNLNHDAMYWYRQDPGQGLRLIYYSQIVNDFQKGDIAEGYSVSREKKESFPLTVTSAQKNPTAFYLCASRNYRNMNTEAFFGQGTRLTVV.

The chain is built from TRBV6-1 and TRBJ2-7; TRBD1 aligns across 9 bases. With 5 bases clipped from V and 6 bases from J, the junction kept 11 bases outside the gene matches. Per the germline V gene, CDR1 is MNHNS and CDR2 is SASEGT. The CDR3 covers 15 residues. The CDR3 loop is CASSRYGTGSSEQYF. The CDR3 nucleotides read TGTGCCAGCAGTAGATACGGGACAGGGTCGTCCGAGCAGTACTTC.

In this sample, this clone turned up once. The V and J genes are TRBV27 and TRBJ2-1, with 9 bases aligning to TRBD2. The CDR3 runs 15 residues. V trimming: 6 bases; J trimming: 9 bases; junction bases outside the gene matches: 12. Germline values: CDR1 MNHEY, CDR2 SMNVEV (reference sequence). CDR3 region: CASRLAGVSAGEQFF. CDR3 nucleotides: TGTGCCAGCAGATTAGCGGGAGTGTCTGCGGGTGAGCAGTTCTTC.

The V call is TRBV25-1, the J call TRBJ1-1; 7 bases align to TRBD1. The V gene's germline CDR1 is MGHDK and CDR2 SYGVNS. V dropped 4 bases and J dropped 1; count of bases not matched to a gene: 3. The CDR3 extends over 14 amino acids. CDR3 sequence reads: CASSGQGPNTEAFF. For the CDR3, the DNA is TGTGCCAGCAGTGGACAGGGACCGAACACTGAAGCTTTCTTT.

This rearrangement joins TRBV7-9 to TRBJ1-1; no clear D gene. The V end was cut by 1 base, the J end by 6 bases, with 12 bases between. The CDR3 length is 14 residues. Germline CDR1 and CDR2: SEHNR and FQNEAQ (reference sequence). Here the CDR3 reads CASSLVKSGAEAFF. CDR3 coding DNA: TGTGCCAGCAGCTTAGTAAAGAGTGGGGCTGAAGCTTTCTTT.

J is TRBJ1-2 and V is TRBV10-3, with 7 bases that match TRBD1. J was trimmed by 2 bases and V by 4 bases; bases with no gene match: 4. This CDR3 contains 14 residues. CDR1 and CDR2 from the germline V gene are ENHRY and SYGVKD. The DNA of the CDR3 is TGTGCCATCAGTGTCGACAGGGTAAACTATGGCTACACCTTC. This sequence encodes CAISVDRVNYGYTF.

The CDR3 region is CASSPWGGGEQFF. The CDR3 coding sequence is TGTGCCAGCTCACCCTGGGGCGGCGGTGAGCAGTTCTTC. The chain links TRBV18 to TRBJ2-1, with D perhaps matching TRBD1 (5 bases). The CDR3 is made up of 13 amino acids. Trimming took off 3 bases at V and 9 bases at J, with 12 bases between the two ends. Germline loops: CDR1 KGHSH, CDR2 LQKENI. The full variable domain, completed using reference TRBV18 and TRBJ2-1, is NAGVMQNPRHLVRRRGQEARLRCSPMKGHSHVYWYRQLPEEGLKFMVYLQKENIIDESGMPKERFSAEFPKEGPSILRIQQVVRGDSAAYFCASSPWGGGEQFFGPGTRLTVL.

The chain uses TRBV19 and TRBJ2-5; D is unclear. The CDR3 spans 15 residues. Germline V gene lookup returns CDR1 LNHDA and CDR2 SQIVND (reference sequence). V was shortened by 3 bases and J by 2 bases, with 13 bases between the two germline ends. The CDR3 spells CASSITWALQETQYF. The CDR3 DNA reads TGTGCCAGTAGTATTACTTGGGCACTACAAGAGACCCAGTACTTC. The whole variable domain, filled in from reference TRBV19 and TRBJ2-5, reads DGGITQSPKYLFRKEGQNVTLSCEQNLNHDAMYWYRQDPGQGLRLIYYSQIVNDFQKGDIAEGYSVSREKKESFPLTVTSAQKNPTAFYLCASSITWALQETQYFGPGTRLLVL.

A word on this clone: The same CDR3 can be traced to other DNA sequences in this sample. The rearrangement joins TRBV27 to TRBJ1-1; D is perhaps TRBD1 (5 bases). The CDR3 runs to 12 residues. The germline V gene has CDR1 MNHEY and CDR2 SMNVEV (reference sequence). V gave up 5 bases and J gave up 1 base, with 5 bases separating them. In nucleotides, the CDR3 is TGTGCCAGCAGTGACAGGAACACTGAAGCTTTCTTT. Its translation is CASSDRNTEAFF.

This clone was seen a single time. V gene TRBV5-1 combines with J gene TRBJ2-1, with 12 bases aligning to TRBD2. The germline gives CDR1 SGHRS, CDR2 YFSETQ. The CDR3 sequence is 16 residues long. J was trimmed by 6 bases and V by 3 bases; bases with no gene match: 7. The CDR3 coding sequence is TGCGCCAGCAGCTCCACAATACTAGCGGGAGGCAATGAGCAGTTCTTC. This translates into CASSSTILAGGNEQFF. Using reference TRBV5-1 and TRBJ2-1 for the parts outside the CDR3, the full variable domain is KAGVTQTPRYLIKTRGQQVTLSCSPISGHRSVSWYQQTPGQGLQFLFEYFSETQRNKGNFPGRFSGRQFSNSRSEMNVSTLELGDSALYLCASSSTILAGGNEQFFGPGTRLTVL.

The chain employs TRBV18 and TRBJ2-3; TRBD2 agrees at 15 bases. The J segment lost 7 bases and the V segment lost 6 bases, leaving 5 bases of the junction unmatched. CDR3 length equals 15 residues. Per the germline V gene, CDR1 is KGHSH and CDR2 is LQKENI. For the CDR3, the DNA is TGTGCCAGCTCCGAGGGACTAGCGGGGGGCTATACGCAGTATTTT. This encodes CASSEGLAGGYTQYF.

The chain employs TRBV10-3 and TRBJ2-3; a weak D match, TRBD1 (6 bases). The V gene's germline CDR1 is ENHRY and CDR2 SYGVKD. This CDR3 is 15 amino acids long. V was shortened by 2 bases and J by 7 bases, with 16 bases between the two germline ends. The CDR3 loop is CAISEKSKGEYTQYF. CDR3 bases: TGTGCCATCAGTGAGAAATCTAAGGGGGAGTATACGCAGTATTTT.